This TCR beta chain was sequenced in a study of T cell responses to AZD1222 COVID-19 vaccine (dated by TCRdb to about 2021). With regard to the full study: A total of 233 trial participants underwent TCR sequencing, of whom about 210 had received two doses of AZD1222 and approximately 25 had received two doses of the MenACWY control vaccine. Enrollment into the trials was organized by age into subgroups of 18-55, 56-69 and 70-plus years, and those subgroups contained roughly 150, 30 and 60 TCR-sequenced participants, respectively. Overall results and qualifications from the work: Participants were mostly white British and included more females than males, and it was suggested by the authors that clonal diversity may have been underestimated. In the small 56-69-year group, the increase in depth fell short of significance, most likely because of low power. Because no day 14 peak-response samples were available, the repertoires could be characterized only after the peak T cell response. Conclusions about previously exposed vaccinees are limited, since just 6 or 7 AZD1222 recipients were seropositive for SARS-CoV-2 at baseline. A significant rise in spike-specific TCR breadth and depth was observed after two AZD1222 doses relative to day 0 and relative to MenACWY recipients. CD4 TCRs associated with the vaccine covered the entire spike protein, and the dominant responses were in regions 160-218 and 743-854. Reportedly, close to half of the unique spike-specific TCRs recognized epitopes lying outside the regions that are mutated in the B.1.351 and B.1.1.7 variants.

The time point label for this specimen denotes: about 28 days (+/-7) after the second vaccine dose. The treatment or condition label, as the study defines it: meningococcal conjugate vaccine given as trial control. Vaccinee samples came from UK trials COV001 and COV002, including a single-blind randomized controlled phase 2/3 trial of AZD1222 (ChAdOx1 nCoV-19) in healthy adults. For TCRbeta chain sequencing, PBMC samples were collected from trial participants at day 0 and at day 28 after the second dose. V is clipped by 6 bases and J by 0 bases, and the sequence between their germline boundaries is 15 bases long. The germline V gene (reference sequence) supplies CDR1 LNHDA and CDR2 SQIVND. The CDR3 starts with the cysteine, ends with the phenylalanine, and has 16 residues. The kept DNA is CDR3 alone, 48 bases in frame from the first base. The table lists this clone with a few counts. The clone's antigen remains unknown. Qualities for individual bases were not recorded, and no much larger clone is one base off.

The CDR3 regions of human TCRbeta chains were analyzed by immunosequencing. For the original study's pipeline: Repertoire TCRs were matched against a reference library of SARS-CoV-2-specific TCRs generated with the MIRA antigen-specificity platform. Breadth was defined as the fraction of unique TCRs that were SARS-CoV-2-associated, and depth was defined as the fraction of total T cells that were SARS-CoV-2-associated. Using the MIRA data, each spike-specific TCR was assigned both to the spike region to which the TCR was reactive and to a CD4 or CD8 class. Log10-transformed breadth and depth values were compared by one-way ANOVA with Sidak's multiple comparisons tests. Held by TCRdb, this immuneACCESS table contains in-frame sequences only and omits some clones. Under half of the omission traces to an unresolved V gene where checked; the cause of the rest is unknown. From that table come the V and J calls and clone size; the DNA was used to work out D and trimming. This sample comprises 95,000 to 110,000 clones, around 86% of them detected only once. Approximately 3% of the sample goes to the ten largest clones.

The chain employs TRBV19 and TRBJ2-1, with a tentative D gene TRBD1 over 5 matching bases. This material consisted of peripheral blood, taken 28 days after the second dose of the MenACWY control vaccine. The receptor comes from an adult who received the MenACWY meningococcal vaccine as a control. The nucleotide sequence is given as TGTGCCAGTAGCGCCAGGGTTTCAAGCTCCTACAATGAGCAGTTCTTC. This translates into CASSARVSSSYNEQFF.